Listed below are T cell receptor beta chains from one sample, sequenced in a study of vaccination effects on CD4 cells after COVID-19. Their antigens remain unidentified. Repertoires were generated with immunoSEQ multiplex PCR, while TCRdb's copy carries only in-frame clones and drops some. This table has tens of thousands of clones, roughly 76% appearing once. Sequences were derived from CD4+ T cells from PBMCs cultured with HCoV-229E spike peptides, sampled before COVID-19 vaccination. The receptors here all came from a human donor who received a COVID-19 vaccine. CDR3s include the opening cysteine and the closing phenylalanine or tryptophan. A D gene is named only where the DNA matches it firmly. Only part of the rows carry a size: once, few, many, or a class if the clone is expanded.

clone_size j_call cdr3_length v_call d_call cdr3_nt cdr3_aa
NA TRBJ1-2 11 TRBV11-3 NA TGTGCCAGCAGCGACGTTTATGGCTACACCTTC CASSDVYGYTF
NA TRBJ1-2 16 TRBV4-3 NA TGCGCCAGCAGCCAAGAAATGGGACGGACTAACTATGGCTACACCTTC CASSQEMGRTNYGYTF
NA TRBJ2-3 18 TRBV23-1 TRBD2 TGCGCCAGCAGTCAATCGATGACGGGACTAGCGGGGGCAGATACGCAGTATTTT CASSQSMTGLAGADTQYF
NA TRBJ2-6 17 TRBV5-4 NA TGTGCCAGCAGCTTGGGCGGCCACCGTGACGGGGCCAACGTCCTGACTTTC CASSLGGHRDGANVLTF
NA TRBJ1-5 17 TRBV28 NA TGTGCCAGCAGTTCCGAATCCTACGGCTATAGCAATCAGCCCCAGCATTTT CASSSESYGYSNQPQHF
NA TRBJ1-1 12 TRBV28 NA TGTGCCAGCAGTCCCGGTACCCAGGCAGCTTTCTTT CASSPGTQAAFF
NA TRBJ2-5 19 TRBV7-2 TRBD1 TGTGCCAGCAGCCCCAGGCGACAGGGGGTAGGTTGGGGCTCGGAGACCCAGTACTTC CASSPRRQGVGWGSETQYF
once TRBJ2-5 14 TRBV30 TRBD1 TGTGCCTGGAGAGCCGGGACAGGGCGGGAGACCCAGTACTTC CAWRAGTGRETQYF
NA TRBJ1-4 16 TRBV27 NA TGTGCCAGCAGTTTTGATCGACGGGCAACTAATGAAAAACTGTTTTTT CASSFDRRATNEKLFF
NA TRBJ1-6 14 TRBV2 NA TGTGCCAGCAGCCTCGGGGCAGGGAAGTCACCCCTCCACTTT CASSLGAGKSPLHF
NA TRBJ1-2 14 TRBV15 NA TGTGCCACCAGCAGAGGACCAGCCTACTATGGCTACACCTTC CATSRGPAYYGYTF
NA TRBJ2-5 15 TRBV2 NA TGTGCCAGCACCCCTAATGCCATAGGAAAAGAGACCCAGTACTTC CASTPNAIGKETQYF
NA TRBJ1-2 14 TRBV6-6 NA TGTGCCAGCAGTCCCTCCGGACAGAACTATGGCTACACCTTC CASSPSGQNYGYTF
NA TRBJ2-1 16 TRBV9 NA TGTGCCAGCAGCGTAGTGGCAGGGTTAAAGAACAATGAGCAGTTCTTC CASSVVAGLKNNEQFF
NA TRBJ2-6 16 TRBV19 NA TGTGCCAGTAGTATATCCCCCAACACGGGGGCCAACGTCCTGACTTTC CASSISPNTGANVLTF
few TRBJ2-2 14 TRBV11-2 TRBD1 TGTGCCAGCAGCTGGGACAGGGGTACCGGGGAGCTGTTTTTT CASSWDRGTGELFF
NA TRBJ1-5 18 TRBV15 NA TGTGCCACCAGCAGCAATAGGGTTTGGGGGCTGAGCAATCAGCCCCAGCATTTT CATSSNRVWGLSNQPQHF
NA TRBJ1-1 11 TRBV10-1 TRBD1 TGCGCCAATACACAGGGGGTGGAGGCTTTCTTT CANTQGVEAFF
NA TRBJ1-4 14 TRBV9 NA TGTGCCAGCAGCGTAGAAGGGTACGATGAAAAACTGTTTTTT CASSVEGYDEKLFF
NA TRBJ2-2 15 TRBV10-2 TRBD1 TGCGCCAGCAGTCTTATCGGACAGGGCTCCGGGGAGCTGTTTTTT CASSLIGQGSGELFF
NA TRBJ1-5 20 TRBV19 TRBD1 TGTGCCAGTACTACCAAGTCCCTCCGACAGGGCCCTTGGGGCAATCAGCCCCAGCATTTT CASTTKSLRQGPWGNQPQHF
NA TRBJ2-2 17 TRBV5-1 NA TGCGCCAGCAGCTTGGTCATGGGGGGGCCGAACACCGGGGAGCTGTTTTTT CASSLVMGGPNTGELFF
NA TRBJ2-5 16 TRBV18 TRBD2 TGTGCCAGCTCACCCCTCGAGCGGGGGTCCCGGGAGACCCAGTACTTC CASSPLERGSRETQYF
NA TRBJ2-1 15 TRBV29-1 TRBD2 TGCAGCGTTGACGGGGTCGCGGGGGGGCTCAATGAGCAGTTCTTC CSVDGVAGGLNEQFF
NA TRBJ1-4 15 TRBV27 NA TGTGCCAGCGGCCCCTCGGGACGCACTTTATCGAAACTGTTTTTT CASGPSGRTLSKLFF
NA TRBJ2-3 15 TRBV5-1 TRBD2 TGCGCCAGCAAGCGGGATCACACTAACACAGATACGCAGTATTTT CASKRDHTNTDTQYF
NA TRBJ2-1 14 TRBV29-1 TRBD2 TGCAGCGCCGTGAGGGAGGGATCCTACAATGAGCAGTTCTTC CSAVREGSYNEQFF
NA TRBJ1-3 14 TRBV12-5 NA TGTGCTAGTGGTTTGGGGACTTCTGGAAACACCATATATTTT CASGLGTSGNTIYF
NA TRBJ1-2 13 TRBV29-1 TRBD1 TGCAGCGTTGAAGATAACAGGGGATATGGCTACACCTTC CSVEDNRGYGYTF
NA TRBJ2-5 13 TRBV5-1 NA TGCGCCAGCAGCTTGGAGGGCAAAGAGACCCAGTACTTC CASSLEGKETQYF
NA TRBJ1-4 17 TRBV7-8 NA TGTGCCAGCAGCCCAGGGGACGACAGAAGACAGAATGAAAAACTGTTTTTT CASSPGDDRRQNEKLFF
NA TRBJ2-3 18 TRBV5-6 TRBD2 TGTGCCAGCAGCTTGTTGGGCAGCGGGGCCTCACACACAGATACGCAGTATTTT CASSLLGSGASHTDTQYF
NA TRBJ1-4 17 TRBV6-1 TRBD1 TGTGCCAGCAGTGAATCCATGGGAGGACAGGGCACGGAAAAACTGTTTTTT CASSESMGGQGTEKLFF
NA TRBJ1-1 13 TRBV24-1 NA TGTGCCACCCGGTCGGGGTCGAACACTGAAGCTTTCTTT CATRSGSNTEAFF
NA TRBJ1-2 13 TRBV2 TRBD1 TGTGCCAGCAGTGTGGGACAACAGGGGGACTACACCTTC CASSVGQQGDYTF
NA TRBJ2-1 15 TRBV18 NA TGTGCCAGCTCACCAATCCGGGACACCTACAATGAGCAGTTCTTC CASSPIRDTYNEQFF
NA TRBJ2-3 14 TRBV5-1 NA TGCGCCAGCAGCCTTACCCCTGAGGCAGATACGCAGTATTTT CASSLTPEADTQYF
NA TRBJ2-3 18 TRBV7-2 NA TGTGCCAGCAGCTTACTTACCGGGACTTCCATTAGCACAGATACGCAGTATTTT CASSLLTGTSISTDTQYF
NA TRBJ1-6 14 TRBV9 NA TGTGCCAGCAGCGCCCGTAAGGGAAATTCACCCCTCCACTTT CASSARKGNSPLHF
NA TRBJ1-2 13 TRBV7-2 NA TGTGCCAGCAGCCCCGACAAGATCTATGGCTACACCTTC CASSPDKIYGYTF
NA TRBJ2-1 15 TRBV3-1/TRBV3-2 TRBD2 TGTGCCAGCAGCGCCGGGACTAGCGGCTACAATGAGCAGTTCTTC CASSAGTSGYNEQFF
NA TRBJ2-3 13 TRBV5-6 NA TGTGCCAGCAGCCCGTCCTCCGGAGATACGCAGTATTTT CASSPSSGDTQYF
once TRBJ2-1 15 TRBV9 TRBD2 TGTGCCAGCAGCGTGGCGGGGGACTCGTACAATGAGCAGTTCTTC CASSVAGDSYNEQFF
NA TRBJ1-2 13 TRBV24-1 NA TGTGCCACCAGTGACCGGGGAGTCTATGGCTACACCTTC CATSDRGVYGYTF
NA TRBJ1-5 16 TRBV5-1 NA TGCGTCAGCAGCTTAGGTACCGTCGATAGCAATCAGCCCCAGCATTTT CVSSLGTVDSNQPQHF
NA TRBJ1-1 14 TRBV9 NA TGTGCCAGCAGCAGCGGCCCGGGGGGCACTGAAGCTTTCTTT CASSSGPGGTEAFF
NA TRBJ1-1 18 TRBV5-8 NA TGTGCCAGCCCCAATTCGGCCCCCCTGGAGGGGTGGAACACTGAAGCTTTCTTT CASPNSAPLEGWNTEAFF